This T cell receptor (beta chain) was sequenced during a study of T cells in Graves' hyperthyroidism and ophthalmopathy. Study information: It was at initial diagnosis, before any treatment, that peripheral blood was collected.

Active moderate-to-severe ophthalmopathy, Clinical Activity Score at least 3, NOSPECS at least 4, under 3 months' duration. Uncontrolled infection, other autoimmune disease, pregnancy or lactation disqualified patients from enrolment. RNA transcripts gave rise to amplified TCR beta CDR3 regions. HTBI primers were the set used in a first-round RT-PCR of the TCR CDR3. TCRdb itself ran the multiplex PCR reads through MiXCR, one entry per CDR3 protein. There are 250,000 to 300,000 distinct CDR3 sequences in the sample; roughly 19% occur only once, and less than 45% lies in the top ten. V trimming: 2 bases; J trimming: 8 bases; junction bases outside the gene matches: 9. The CDR3 has 15 residues. Per the germline V gene, CDR1 is MNHEY and CDR2 is SMNVEV (reference sequence). This clonotype was detected only a few times.

The clonotype originates from a man in his fifties with Graves' ophthalmopathy. The specimen sequenced was blood. This chain uses TRBV27 with TRBJ1-2; 9 bases are a match to TRBD1. The CDR3 loop is CASSLGSGTGSGYTF. The CDR3 coding sequence is TGTGCCAGCAGTTTAGGATCCGGGACAGGGTCCGGCTACACCTTC.